In its sample, the clone carrying this TCR beta chain was seen a few times. The antigen is unknown. This entry belongs to a study of shared clonotypes between healthy human individuals. Study-wide background: Per donor, CD8 memory used one plate, CD8 naive used two, CD4 memory used three and CD4 naive used three. Findings and caveats of the study: Deeper or shallower sequencing was expected to change how clonotypes are shared among donors. Clonotypes shared by all four donors outscored non-shared clonotypes in generation probability. In a few donors, around 5% of naive CD4 clonotypes appeared in common.

Germline V gene lookup returns CDR1 WNHNN and CDR2 SYGVQD (reference sequence). The CDR3 is made up of 13 amino acids. V lost 2 bases, J lost 8 bases, and 9 bases lay in between. TCRdb's table, derived via immunoSEQ multiplex PCR, lists solely in-frame clones and lacks some. The sample comprises about 1,900,000 clones, about 94% of which are singletons, and 0.95% to 1.5% rests with the top ten. In the naive CD8 group, cells lacked CD45RO and were positively selected for CCR7, so terminally differentiated effector memory CD45RA+ cells were left out. This TCR came from a man aged 18 to 29 in good health. V is TRBV10-1 and J is TRBJ2-2; the D gene is possibly TRBD2 (5 bases). Specimen: naive CD8+ T cells sorted from blood. The CDR3 DNA is TGCGCCAGCAGTGAGGGGAGAGGGGGGGAGCTGTTTTTT. It yields the protein CASSEGRGGELFF.